This section outlines one T cell receptor beta chain sequence together with its context. The antigen is undetermined. This sample stems from a study of shared clonotypes between healthy human individuals. Notes on the study in general: Clonotype sharing among donors likely depends on sequencing depth.

The V gene lost 0 bases and the J gene lost 6 bases, with 11 bases spanning the gap. CDR1 MDHEN and CDR2 SYDVKM come from the germline V gene. This CDR3 has 14 amino acids. Using immunoSEQ multiplex PCR, the repertoire was profiled, and TCRdb retains in-frame clones only, with some absent. The sample shows some 2,500,000 clones, around 92% of them seen only once. The clonotype was recovered from a man aged 18 to 29 in good health. Some clones in this sample may be carry-over from other donors' samples. Sequencing used naive CD4+ T cells from PBMCs. The sample's subset: CD45RA+ positively selected. This chain joins TRBV28 and TRBJ1-1; the D is unclear. The chain's CDR3 is CASSLWRRTAEAFF. The CDR3 DNA is TGTGCCAGCAGTTTATGGCGGAGGACCGCTGAAGCTTTCTTT.